The T cell receptor beta chain described here comes from a study of low-dose radiotherapy and immunotherapy resistance in tumors. Study overall: Participants in Cohort 1 were administered 0.5 Gy per fraction at 2-week intervals, to a cumulative dose of 6.5 Gy. Every two weeks patients got nivolumab 240 mg flat dose, plus ipilimumab 1 mg/kg every six weeks, intravenously. Every two weeks, cyclophosphamide 200 mg/m2 was infused one day before radiation plus immunotherapy.

Gene-specific TRAV and TRBV primers were used for first-strand cDNA, covering alpha and beta chains. Using a constant-region primer together with a V-primer adapter, TCRs were subjected to roughly 18 PCR cycles of amplification. Each CDR3 protein gets one entry after TCRdb re-called the reads with MiXCR. The sample has under 11,000 distinct CDR3 sequences; approximately 60% are singletons. The donors' regimen was nivolumab, ipilimumab, aspirin, low-dose cyclophosphamide and low-dose radiotherapy. The origin of this receptor is a human donor with advanced metastatic prostate, ovarian, gallbladder or colorectal cancer (not recorded which). This table probably holds off-target reads from a library built for another chain.

The CDR3 loop is CASSRDRGRAGELFF. The CDR3 region has the DNA TGTGCCAGTAGTAGGGACCGCGGGAGAGCCGGGGAGCTGTTTTTT. This rearrangement joins TRBV19 to TRBJ2-2, with TRBD2 identical over 7 bases. J was trimmed by 6 bases and V by 4 bases; bases with no gene match: 8. Germline V gene sequence: CDR1 LNHDA, CDR2 SQIVND (reference sequence). This CDR3 is built from 15 residues.